This entry is about one T cell receptor (beta chain). Antigen: not known. TCRdb reprocessed the reads via MiXCR and lists one record per CDR3 protein. This repertoire shows roughly 160,000 distinct CDR3 sequences, about a fifth found once; its top ten account for roughly 25%. Germline loops: CDR1 SGHTS, CDR2 YDEGEE. The V end lost 5 bases, the J end lost 8 bases, and 16 bases lay between the germline ends. The CDR3 is 13 amino acids. The data belong to a study of T cell repertoires in cytomegalovirus infection. Study-level results: There were HLA-C-restricted CMV-specific TCR beta clonotypes dominating the ex vivo response.

The receptor's source is a human donor in good health (CMV status not recorded). Some clones in this sample may be carry-over from other donors' samples. This chain connects TRBV5-8 to TRBJ1-2; unclear D gene. The sequencing used CD8+ T cells from cultured PBMCs, collected from culture after CMV antigen stimulation. In DNA form, the CDR3 reads TGTGCCAGCAGTTTTTGGGGTCTCCGAGGCTACACCTTC. Translation: CASSFWGLRGYTF.